What follows are 3 T cell receptor beta chains derived from one specimen sequenced in a study of neurological immune-mediated disorders. TCRdb analysed the 5' RACE reads with MiXCR anew, one entry per CDR3 protein. The sample shows around 50,000 distinct CDR3 sequences, roughly 23% of them seen only once. Sequenced sample: PBMCs. These receptors all stem from a woman in her seventies in good health.

The chain couples TRBV6-1 to TRBJ1-2; no clear D gene. The CDR3 is 15 amino acids. Trimming removed 1 base from V and 8 bases from J, with 17 bases in between. The germline gives CDR1 MNHNS, CDR2 SASEGT. CDR3 protein: CASSEVPMEANGYTF. For the CDR3, the DNA is TGTGCCAGCAGTGAAGTCCCCATGGAAGCTAACGGCTACACCTTC.

This chain joins TRBV6-5 and TRBJ1-1; 9 positions agree with TRBD1. CDR1 and CDR2 from the germline V gene are MNHEY and SVGAGI. J gave up 0 bases and V 6 bases, and 8 bases lay outside the gene matches. The CDR3 consists of 16 residues. CDR3 DNA sequence: TGTGCCAGCAGCTCGGGACAGGGTTCCATGAACACTGAAGCTTTCTTT. Amino acid sequence: CASSSGQGSMNTEAFF.

This clonotype was detected many times. The CDR3 region has the DNA TGCGCCAGCAGCAATCCGACAGGATCTATTACCTACGAGCAGTACTTC. Translated: CASSNPTGSITYEQYF. The V and J genes are TRBV5-1 and TRBJ2-7; possible D gene TRBD1, 6 bases. Deletions cut 4 bases from V and 2 bases from J, with 19 bases between. CDR3 length equals 16 residues. Germline CDR1 and CDR2: SGHRS and YFSETQ. The full variable domain, completed using reference TRBV5-1 and TRBJ2-7, is KAGVTQTPRYLIKTRGQQVTLSCSPISGHRSVSWYQQTPGQGLQFLFEYFSETQRNKGNFPGRFSGRQFSNSRSEMNVSTLELGDSALYLCASSNPTGSITYEQYFGPGTRLTVT.